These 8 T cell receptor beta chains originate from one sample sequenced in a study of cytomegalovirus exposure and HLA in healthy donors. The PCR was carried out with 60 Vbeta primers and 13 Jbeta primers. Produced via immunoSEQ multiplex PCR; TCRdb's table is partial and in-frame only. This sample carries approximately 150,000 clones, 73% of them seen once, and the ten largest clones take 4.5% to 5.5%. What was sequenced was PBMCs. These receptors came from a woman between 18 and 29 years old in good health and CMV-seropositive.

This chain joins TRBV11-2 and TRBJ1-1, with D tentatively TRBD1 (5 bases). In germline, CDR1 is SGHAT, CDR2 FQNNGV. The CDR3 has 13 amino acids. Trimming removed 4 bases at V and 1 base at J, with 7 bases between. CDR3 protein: CASSSQGNTEAFF. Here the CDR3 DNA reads TGTGCCAGCAGCTCTCAGGGGAACACTGAAGCTTTCTTT. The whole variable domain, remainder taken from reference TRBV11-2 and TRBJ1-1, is EAGVAQSPRYKIIEKRQSVAFWCNPISGHATLYWYQQILGQGPKLLIQFQNNGVVDDSQLPKDRFSAERLKGVDSTLKIQPAKLEDSAVYLCASSSQGNTEAFFGQGTRLTVV.

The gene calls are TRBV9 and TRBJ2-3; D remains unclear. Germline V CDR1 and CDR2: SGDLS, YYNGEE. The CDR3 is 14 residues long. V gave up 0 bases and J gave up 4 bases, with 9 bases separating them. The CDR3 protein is CASSVGLSADTQYF. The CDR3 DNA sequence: TGTGCCAGCAGCGTAGGACTCTCCGCAGATACGCAGTATTTT.

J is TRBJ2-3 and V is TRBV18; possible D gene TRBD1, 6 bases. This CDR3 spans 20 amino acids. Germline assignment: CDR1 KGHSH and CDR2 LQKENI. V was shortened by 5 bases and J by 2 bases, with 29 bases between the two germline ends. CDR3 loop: CASSSAPGQRGFMVTDTQYF. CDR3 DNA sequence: TGTGCCAGCTCATCGGCCCCGGGACAAAGGGGGTTCATGGTCACAGATACGCAGTATTTT.

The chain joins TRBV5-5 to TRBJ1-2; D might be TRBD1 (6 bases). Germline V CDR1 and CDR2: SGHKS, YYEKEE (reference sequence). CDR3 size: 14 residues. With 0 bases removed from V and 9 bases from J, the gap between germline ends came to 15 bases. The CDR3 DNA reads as TGTGCCAGCAGCTTGGGGCAGGGGACCGGCAGCTACACCTTC. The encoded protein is CASSLGQGTGSYTF.

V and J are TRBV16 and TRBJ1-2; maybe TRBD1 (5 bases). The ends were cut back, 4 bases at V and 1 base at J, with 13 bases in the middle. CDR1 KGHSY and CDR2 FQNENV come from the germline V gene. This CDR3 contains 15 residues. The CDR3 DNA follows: TGTGCCAGCAGCCCCGCTGGGGGGATTAACTATGGCTACACCTTC. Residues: CASSPAGGINYGYTF.

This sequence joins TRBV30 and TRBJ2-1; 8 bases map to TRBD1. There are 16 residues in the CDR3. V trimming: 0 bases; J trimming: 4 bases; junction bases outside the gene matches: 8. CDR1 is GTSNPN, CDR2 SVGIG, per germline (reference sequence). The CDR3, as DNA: TGTGCCTGGAGTGTTGAAGACAGGGGAGGTTACAATGAGCAGTTCTTC. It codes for CAWSVEDRGGYNEQFF.

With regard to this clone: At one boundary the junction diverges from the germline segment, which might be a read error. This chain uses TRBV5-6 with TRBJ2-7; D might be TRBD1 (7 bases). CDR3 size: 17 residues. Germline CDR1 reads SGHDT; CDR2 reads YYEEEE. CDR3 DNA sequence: TGTGCCAGCAGCTTGAGTTTCGGTATGGCAGGGGGGTACGAGCAGTATTTC. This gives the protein CASSLSFGMAGGYEQYF.

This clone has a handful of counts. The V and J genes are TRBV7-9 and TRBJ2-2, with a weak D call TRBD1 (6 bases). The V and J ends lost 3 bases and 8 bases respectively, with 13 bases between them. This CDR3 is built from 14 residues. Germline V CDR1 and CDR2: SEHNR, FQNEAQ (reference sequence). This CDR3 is CASSLGHQLGELFF. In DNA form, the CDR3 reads TGTGCCAGCAGCTTGGGACATCAGTTGGGGGAGCTGTTTTTT.